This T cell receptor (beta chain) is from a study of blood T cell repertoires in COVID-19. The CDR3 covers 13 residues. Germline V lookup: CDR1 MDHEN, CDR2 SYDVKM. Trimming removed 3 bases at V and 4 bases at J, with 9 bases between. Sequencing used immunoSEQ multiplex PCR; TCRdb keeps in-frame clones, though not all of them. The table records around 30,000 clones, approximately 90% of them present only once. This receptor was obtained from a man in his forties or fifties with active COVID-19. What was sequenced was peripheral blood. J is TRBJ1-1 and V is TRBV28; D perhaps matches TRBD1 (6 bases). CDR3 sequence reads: CASSFQGTTEAFF. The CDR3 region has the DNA TGTGCCAGCAGTTTTCAGGGGACCACTGAAGCTTTCTTT.